A single TCR beta chain is shown here with its context. This sample was included in a study of blood T cell repertoires in COVID-19. Only in-frame clones appear in the TCRdb table, and some are missing; sequencing was by immunoSEQ multiplex PCR. The data show around 220,000 clones, 75% to 90% seen once. The clonotype comes from a human donor in a cohort sampled during active COVID-19. Sequenced sample: peripheral blood.

CDR3 loop: CASSLGGGARETQYF. The DNA of the CDR3 is TGTGCCAGCAGTTTGGGGGGTGGGGCGCGGGAGACCCAGTACTTC. The gene calls are TRBV28 and TRBJ2-5; maybe TRBD2 (6 bases). CDR3 length equals 15 residues. Between the trimmed V and J ends, which lost 3 bases and 5 bases, there was a span of 16 bases. Germline V CDR1 and CDR2: MDHEN, SYDVKM.